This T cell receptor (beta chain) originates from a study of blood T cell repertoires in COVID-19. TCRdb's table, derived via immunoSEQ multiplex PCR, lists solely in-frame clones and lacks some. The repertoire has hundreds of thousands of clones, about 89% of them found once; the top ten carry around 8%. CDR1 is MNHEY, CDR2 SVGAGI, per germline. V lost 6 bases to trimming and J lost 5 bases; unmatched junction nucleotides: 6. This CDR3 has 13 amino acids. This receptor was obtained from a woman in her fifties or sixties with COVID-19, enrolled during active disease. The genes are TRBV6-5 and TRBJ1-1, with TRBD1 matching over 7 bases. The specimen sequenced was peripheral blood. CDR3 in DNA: TGTGCCAGCAGGACAGGGATCTCAACTGAAGCTTTCTTT. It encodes CASRTGISTEAFF.